This section outlines one TCR beta chain sequence together with its context. This CDR3 is built from 13 residues. CDR1 LNHDA and CDR2 SQIVND come from the germline V gene (reference sequence). Trimming pared 4 bases from V and 7 bases from J, leaving 11 bases between. This record belongs to a study of T cells in narcolepsy. Clones were sequenced by immunoSEQ multiplex PCR, and TCRdb holds only the in-frame ones, with some missing. The sample shows some 35,000 clones, approximately 77% of them seen only once. The TCR comes from a human donor in good health. The material sequenced was memory (CD45RA-) CD4+ T cells from blood. J is TRBJ2-4 and V is TRBV19, with D tentatively TRBD1 (6 bases). The CDR3 DNA reads TGTGCCAGTAGTACCGGGACAAAGAACATTCAGTACTTC. Its translation is CASSTGTKNIQYF.